This T cell receptor (beta chain) was identified in a study of blood T cells in healthy people across ages. PCR was performed a second time for about 6 to 12 cycles using a sample-barcoded 5' primer and a J-beta primer mix. TCRdb re-called the 5' RACE reads through MiXCR, storing one row per CDR3 protein. Among almost 550,000 distinct CDR3 sequences listed, approximately 25% were seen once. The CDR3 has 13 residues. Germline loops: CDR1 SGHTA, CDR2 FQGNSA. Trimming pared 4 bases from V and 0 bases from J, leaving 6 bases between. These same data were also listed under a study on T cells of mothers and their children.

This clonotype was obtained from a boy aged 10-17 years in good health. Sequencing was done on a sample of blood. The rearrangement links TRBV7-2 to TRBJ1-1; no clear D. The CDR3 region has the DNA TGTGCCAGCAGCTCGGCAATGAACACTGAAGCTTTCTTT. Protein: CASSSAMNTEAFF.